This T cell receptor (beta chain) was obtained from a study of PD-L1 blockade in urothelial cancer. Time point defined: peripheral blood 6 weeks after treatment start. Germline assignment: CDR1 LNHDA and CDR2 SQIVND (reference sequence). V was cut by 5 bases and J by 1 base, with 8 bases left in between. The CDR3 spans 13 residues. Clones were sequenced by immunoSEQ multiplex PCR, and TCRdb holds only the in-frame ones, with some missing. The profile shows approximately 40,000 clones, 75% to 90% of them singletons. The specimen was PBMCs, collected around atezolizumab (anti-PD-L1) treatment. The receptor was derived from a man aged 55 to 70 with urothelial cancer. The chain joins TRBV19 to TRBJ1-1, with D uncertain. The CDR3 DNA reads as TGTGCCAGTAGTGTCCGGGGGAACACTGAAGCTTTCTTT. The encoded protein is CASSVRGNTEAFF. Looking up the rest from reference TRBV19 and TRBJ1-1 gives the full variable domain: DGGITQSPKYLFRKEGQNVTLSCEQNLNHDAMYWYRQDPGQGLRLIYYSQIVNDFQKGDIAEGYSVSREKKESFPLTVTSAQKNPTAFYLCASSVRGNTEAFFGQGTRLTVV.